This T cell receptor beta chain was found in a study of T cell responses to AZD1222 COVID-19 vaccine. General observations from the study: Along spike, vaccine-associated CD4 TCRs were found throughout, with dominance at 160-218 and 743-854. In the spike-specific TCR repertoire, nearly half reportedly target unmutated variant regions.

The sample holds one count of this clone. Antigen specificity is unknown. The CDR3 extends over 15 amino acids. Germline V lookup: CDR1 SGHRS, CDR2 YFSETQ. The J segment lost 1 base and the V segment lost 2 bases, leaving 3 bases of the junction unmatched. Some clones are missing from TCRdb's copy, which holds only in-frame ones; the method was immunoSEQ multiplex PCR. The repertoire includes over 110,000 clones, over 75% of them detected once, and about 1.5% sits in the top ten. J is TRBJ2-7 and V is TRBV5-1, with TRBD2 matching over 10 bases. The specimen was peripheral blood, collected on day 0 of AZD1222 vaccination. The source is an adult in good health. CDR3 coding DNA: TGCGCCAGCAGCTTTGTACTAGCGGGATCCTACGAGCAGTACTTC. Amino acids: CASSFVLAGSYEQYF. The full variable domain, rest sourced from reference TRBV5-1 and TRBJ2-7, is KAGVTQTPRYLIKTRGQQVTLSCSPISGHRSVSWYQQTPGQGLQFLFEYFSETQRNKGNFPGRFSGRQFSNSRSEMNVSTLELGDSALYLCASSFVLAGSYEQYFGPGTRLTVT.